The 30 T cell receptor beta chains below all came from one sample that was sequenced in a study of T cell repertoires in cytomegalovirus infection. TCRdb fed the reads into MiXCR, producing one record per CDR3 protein. The data show almost 300,000 distinct CDR3 sequences, about 8.8% seen once. The sequencing input was PBMCs. The origin of the receptors is a human donor in good health (CMV status not recorded). Some clones in this sample may be carry-over from other donors' samples.

This clonotype was picked up many times. The V call is TRBV28, the J call TRBJ2-3; the match to TRBD2 covers 9 bases. Germline loops: CDR1 MDHEN, CDR2 SYDVKM. V lost 4 bases, J lost 4 bases, and 6 bases stayed unmatched. The CDR3 contains 15 residues. CDR3 protein: CASSSSSGVADTQYF. The CDR3 nucleotides read TGTGCCAGCAGTTCCTCTAGCGGGGTGGCAGATACGCAGTATTTT.

This clonotype was recorded at least ten times. The rearrangement joins TRBV5-1 to TRBJ1-3, with 7 bases that match TRBD1. Germline V gene lookup returns CDR1 SGHRS and CDR2 YFSETQ. J lost 1 base, V lost 0 bases, and 10 bases had no gene match. This CDR3 region has 18 residues. The CDR3, as DNA: TGCGCCAGCAGCTTGGCACCAACGACAGGGATTTCTGGAAACACCATATATTTT. It encodes CASSLAPTTGISGNTIYF.

Only a few counts were recorded for this clonotype. The chain couples TRBV6-2 or TRBV6-3 to TRBJ1-1; perhaps TRBD1 as D (5 bases). The CDR3 is made up of 15 amino acids. The ends were cut back, 5 bases at V and 0 bases at J, with 13 bases in the middle. Germline V gene data show CDR1 as MNHEY and CDR2 as SVGEGT. CDR3 nucleotides: TGTGCCAGCAGTGAGGGACGGAACATGAACACTGAAGCTTTCTTT. Its protein product is CASSEGRNMNTEAFF.

This clonotype came up many times. The chain carries TRBV7-9 and TRBJ1-6; TRBD1 agrees at 7 bases. The CDR3 extends over 16 amino acids. With 5 bases clipped from V and 7 bases from J, the junction kept 11 bases outside the gene matches. Germline CDR1 reads SEHNR; CDR2 reads FQNEAQ (reference sequence). The CDR3 region has the DNA TGTGCCAGCAGCCAACGGGACAGAACCTTCAATTCACCCCTCCACTTT. It encodes CASSQRDRTFNSPLHF.

The sample holds many counts of this clonotype. This chain uses TRBV28 with TRBJ1-5, with D maybe TRBD1 (5 bases). The CDR3 loop spans 15 amino acids. The V end lost 3 bases, the J end lost 5 bases, and 14 bases lay between the germline ends. In germline, CDR1 is MDHEN, CDR2 SYDVKM. The CDR3 reads CASSLVVGVHQPQHF. The CDR3 DNA sequence: TGTGCCAGCAGTTTGGTTGTGGGGGTTCATCAGCCCCAGCATTTT.

This clonotype was seen a few times. CDR3 bases: TGCAGTGCTAGTGGGTCGAGAGCCCAGTACTTC. Translating it yields CSASGSRAQYF. This rearrangement joins TRBV20-1 to TRBJ2-5; D not certain. Trimming took off 3 bases at V and 9 bases at J, with 11 bases between the two ends. The CDR3 covers 11 residues. Per the germline V gene, CDR1 is DFQATT and CDR2 is SNEGSKA (reference sequence).

The V gene is TRBV5-1, the J gene TRBJ2-1, with D perhaps TRBD2 (7 bases). Trimming removed 3 bases at V and 5 bases at J, with 15 bases between. Looked up from germline, CDR1 is SGHRS and CDR2 is YFSETQ. The CDR3 is 15 residues long. CDR3 sequence reads: CASSWGGGSNNEQFF. For the CDR3, the DNA is TGCGCCAGCAGCTGGGGGGGCGGCAGCAACAATGAGCAGTTCTTC.

This clonotype was seen a handful of times. The chain is built from TRBV5-6 and TRBJ2-1; perhaps D is TRBD1 or TRBD2 (5 bases each). The CDR3 spans 17 residues. Looked up from germline, CDR1 is SGHDT and CDR2 is YYEEEE. V was shortened by 1 base and J by 3 bases, with 17 bases between the two germline ends. CDR3 residues: CASSLTRQQIHYNEQFF. The DNA for the CDR3 is TGTGCCAGCAGCTTGACTAGACAGCAGATACACTACAATGAGCAGTTCTTC.

This clonotype showed up many times. The chain is built from TRBV7-9 and TRBJ2-6; 9 nucleotides match TRBD1. CDR1 and CDR2 (germline): SEHNR, FQNEAQ (reference sequence). The CDR3 has 22 amino acids. Trimming at V came to 4 bases and at J to 2 bases, leaving 21 bases not matched to a gene. CDR3 sequence (DNA): TGTGCCAGCAGCTCCCAGAGGCGCCAATCCGGGACAGGGTCTCCTGGGGCCAACGTCCTGACTTTC. The encoded protein is CASSSQRRQSGTGSPGANVLTF.

There are many counts of this clonotype. This chain uses TRBV28 with TRBJ1-2; D not certain. The CDR3 covers 14 residues. Germline V gene sequence: CDR1 MDHEN, CDR2 SYDVKM. V lost 5 bases and J lost 4, with 14 bases in between. This CDR3 reads CASSPYRGSYGYTF. In nucleotides, the CDR3 is TGTGCCAGCAGTCCCTACCGGGGTTCCTATGGCTACACCTTC.

This clonotype has a count of ten or more. This chain links TRBV5-6 with TRBJ1-5; D remains unclear. This CDR3 has 15 amino acids. Trimming took 2 bases from V and 7 from J, leaving 16 bases between them. In germline, CDR1 is SGHDT, CDR2 YYEEEE. CDR3 DNA sequence: TGTGCCAGCAGCTTTGGAACCACCCCCCGGCAGCCCCAGCATTTT. Translated: CASSFGTTPRQPQHF.

This rearrangement joins TRBV25-1 to TRBJ2-4, with TRBD1 matching over 7 bases. J gave up 7 bases and V 4 bases, and 7 bases lay outside the gene matches. The CDR3 sequence is 14 residues long. Per the germline V gene, CDR1 is MGHDK and CDR2 is SYGVNS. The CDR3 sequence is CASSAEGGGNIQYF. In DNA form, the CDR3 reads TGTGCCAGCAGTGCTGAAGGGGGCGGCAACATTCAGTACTTC.

This clonotype was detected many times. The genes are TRBV7-2 and TRBJ1-1; TRBD1 is a possible D gene (5 bases). This CDR3 spans 12 amino acids. V lost 2 bases, J lost 8 bases, and 9 bases lay in between. CDR1 SGHTA and CDR2 FQGNSA come from the germline V gene. The CDR3 bases are TGTGCCAGCAGCTTAAGGGGAGGAGAAGCTTTCTTT. It codes for CASSLRGGEAFF.

This clonotype was detected many times. This chain connects TRBV5-1 to TRBJ2-1; D perhaps matches TRBD1 (5 bases). This CDR3 spans 19 amino acids. V lost 0 bases and J 3 bases, leaving 22 bases between the germline ends. Germline V CDR1 and CDR2: SGHRS, YFSETQ. The CDR3 DNA follows: TGCGCCAGCAGCTTGGGGGAAGGATACGGACAACTGGGCTACAATGAGCAGTTCTTC. The encoded protein is CASSLGEGYGQLGYNEQFF.

This clonotype showed up many times. The rearrangement links TRBV28 to TRBJ1-5, with D perhaps TRBD1 (5 bases). Germline loops: CDR1 MDHEN, CDR2 SYDVKM. Trimming shortened V by 1 base and J by 3 bases, and 7 bases separated the two germline ends. The CDR3 consists of 14 residues. The CDR3 loop reads CASSLSGFNQPQHF. CDR3 bases: TGTGCCAGCAGTTTATCAGGGTTCAATCAGCCCCAGCATTTT.

This clonotype occurred many times. This chain links TRBV7-2 with TRBJ1-1, with 7 bases that match TRBD1. Germline V lookup: CDR1 SGHTA, CDR2 FQGNSA. Unmatched junction bases numbered 9, after V lost 5 bases and J lost 0 bases. The CDR3 has 16 amino acids. The CDR3 DNA reads as TGTGCCAGCAGCACGGGACAGCCTTACATGAACACTGAAGCTTTCTTT. This gives the protein CASSTGQPYMNTEAFF.

This clonotype was picked up one time. The chain has TRBV7-9 and TRBJ2-1, with 12 bases lining up with TRBD2. The J segment lost 2 bases and the V segment lost 7 bases, leaving 18 bases of the junction unmatched. CDR3 length: 20 amino acids. In germline, CDR1 is SEHNR, CDR2 FQNEAQ (reference sequence). The CDR3 coding sequence is TGTGCCAGCACCACCGGTTCCGCTAGCGGGGGGGTTTGGACCTACAATGAGCAGTTCTTC. Residues: CASTTGSASGGVWTYNEQFF.

This clonotype was detected only a few times. The rearrangement links TRBV13 to TRBJ2-7; no definite D call. Trimming removed 5 bases at V and 0 bases at J, with 8 bases between. The CDR3 sequence is 13 residues long. CDR1 is PRHDT and CDR2 is FYEKMQ in the germline V gene (reference sequence). CDR3 loop: CASSPPISYEQYF. The CDR3 DNA reads TGTGCCAGCAGCCCACCGATCTCCTACGAGCAGTACTTC.

This clonotype was observed at least ten times. The chain joins TRBV28 to TRBJ2-7, with D possibly TRBD2 on 7 matching bases. The length of the CDR3 is 14 residues. Germline CDR1 reads MDHEN; CDR2 reads SYDVKM. V was trimmed by 9 bases and J by 0 bases, leaving 15 bases between them. CDR3 sequence (DNA): TGTGCCAGTAGAGAGGGGGGGAGCTCCTACGAGCAGTACGTC. It yields the protein CASREGGSSYEQYV.

This clonotype was seen many times. The chain links TRBV14 to TRBJ1-4; D possibly corresponds to TRBD1 (5 bases). In germline, CDR1 is SGHDN, CDR2 FVKESK. CDR3 length equals 15 residues. The V gene lost 1 base and the J gene lost 8 bases, with 14 bases spanning the gap. The chain's CDR3 is CASSQVGRAREKLFF. CDR3 sequence (DNA): TGTGCCAGCAGCCAAGTGGGGCGGGCAAGAGAAAAACTGTTTTTT.

This clonotype was recorded at least ten times. The V call is TRBV6-6, the J call TRBJ2-3; maybe TRBD2 (5 bases). V lost 11 bases, J lost 4 bases, and 19 bases lay in between. CDR3 size: 14 residues. Germline assignment: CDR1 MNHNY and CDR2 SVGAGI (reference sequence). The CDR3 DNA reads TGTGCCGGAGCCAGGAGCGGCCAGGCAGATACGCAGTATTTT. Encoded protein: CAGARSGQADTQYF.

The chain has TRBV2 and TRBJ1-2, with D unresolved. Trimming cost V 4 bases and J 2 bases, with 8 bases left between them. CDR1 and CDR2 from the germline V gene are SNHLY and FYNNEI. The CDR3 has 13 amino acids. The DNA of the CDR3 is TGTGCCAGCAGTGGAGAGTCCAACTATGGCTACACCTTC. This sequence encodes CASSGESNYGYTF.

This clonotype was recorded at least ten times. V gene TRBV12-3 or TRBV12-4 combines with J gene TRBJ1-1; tentatively, D is TRBD1 (6 bases). V lost 6 bases, J lost 4 bases, and 12 bases lay in between. CDR3 length: 13 residues. This CDR3 is CASSPRGATEAFF. CDR3 nucleotide sequence: TGTGCCAGCAGCCCCCGGGGGGCCACTGAAGCTTTCTTT.

A remark on this clonotype: This may come from a read error, since a much larger clone is one base off. In this CDR3 the conserved last residue, phenylalanine or tryptophan, is missing, so a read error is likely. The genes are TRBV19 and TRBJ2-5; D possibly corresponds to TRBD1 (5 bases). The CDR3 extends over 15 amino acids. Germline CDR1 and CDR2: LNHDA and SQIVND (reference sequence). V shed 3 bases and J shed 2 bases, with 13 bases lying between them. The CDR3 here is CASSIRALPQETQYL. DNA for the CDR3: TGTGCCAGTAGTATCAGGGCACTACCTCAAGAGACCCAGTACCTC.

This clonotype was found a few times. CDR3 sequence (DNA): TGCAGCGCCCAACGTTCGGGGGCTAGGTACAATGAGCAGTTCTTC. Its protein product is CSAQRSGARYNEQFF. This sequence joins TRBV29-1 and TRBJ2-1; TRBD1 or TRBD2 may be the D gene (6 bases each). The CDR3 is 15 amino acids. V dropped 7 bases and J dropped 4 bases, with 20 bases sitting between them. Germline loops: CDR1 SQVTM, CDR2 ANQGSEA.

This clonotype was detected ten times or more. This chain uses TRBV19 with TRBJ1-1, with unresolved D. V was clipped by 6 bases and J by 4 bases, with 15 bases between them. CDR1 and CDR2 (germline): LNHDA, SQIVND (reference sequence). The CDR3 covers 14 residues. The CDR3 spells CASSPAQIGTEAFF. The CDR3 DNA sequence: TGTGCCAGTAGCCCGGCACAAATAGGCACTGAAGCTTTCTTT.

This clonotype occurred a few times. The rearrangement uses TRBV9 and TRBJ2-1; 7 nucleotides align to TRBD1. The CDR3 is made up of 15 amino acids. The ends lost 2 bases at V and 4 bases at J; junction bases unmatched: 6. CDR1 is SGDLS and CDR2 is YYNGEE in the germline V gene. CDR3: CASSVMRGPYNEQFF. The CDR3 coding sequence is TGTGCCAGCAGCGTGATGAGGGGGCCTTACAATGAGCAGTTCTTC.

This clonotype has at least ten counts. V usage is TRBV5-1 and J usage is TRBJ1-2; D might be TRBD1 (5 bases). The germline gives CDR1 SGHRS, CDR2 YFSETQ. V was cut by 3 bases and J by 6 bases, with 12 bases left in between. The CDR3 loop spans 13 amino acids. CDR3 in DNA: TGCGCCAGCAGCTCCGGGACCGTCGATGGCTACACCTTC. Its translation is CASSSGTVDGYTF.

The sample holds many counts of this clonotype. V is TRBV7-2 and J is TRBJ2-5; 10 nucleotides line up with TRBD1. V lost 3 bases, J lost 0 bases, and 13 bases stayed unmatched. Germline CDR1 is SGHTA and CDR2 is FQGNSA. This CDR3 region has 19 residues. CDR3 DNA sequence: TGTGCCAGCAGCTTTGGGACAGGGGCTTTGTCTAGGGACCAAGAGACCCAGTACTTC. Protein: CASSFGTGALSRDQETQYF.

As for this clonotype: Because the CDR3's place on the DNA is in doubt, the DNA is left out and the CDR3 is given as listed by TCRdb. The chain uses TRBV6-2 or TRBV6-3 and TRBJ2-1; no DNA check was done on the table's D call, TRBD2. Germline V gene data show CDR1 as MNHEY and CDR2 as SVGEGT. The CDR3 length is 16 residues, termini included. CDR3 amino acids: CASILGLAGGDNEQFF.